Shown below are 8 T cell receptor beta chains from a single sample sequenced in a study of T cell repertoires in cytomegalovirus infection. TCRdb re-called the reads through MiXCR, storing one row per CDR3 protein. The repertoire holds fewer than 550,000 distinct CDR3 sequences, with approximately 11% as singletons. Sample: PBMCs. These receptors all stem from a human donor in good health (CMV status not recorded). Some clones in this sample may be carry-over from other donors' samples.

The chain combines TRBV20-1 with TRBJ2-5, with 11 bases that match TRBD2. Germline assignment: CDR1 DFQATT and CDR2 SNEGSKA (reference sequence). The CDR3 length is 13 residues. V was pared by 5 bases and J by 9 bases, with 8 bases of the junction left unmatched. The CDR3 is CSASGTSGGAQYF. As DNA, the CDR3 is TGCAGTGCTTCCGGGACTAGCGGAGGGGCCCAGTACTTC.

This clonotype came up many times. In DNA, the CDR3 is TGTGCCAGCAGCTTACAGGCTTCCACAGATACGCAGTATTTT. Encoded protein: CASSLQASTDTQYF. The chain combines TRBV6-1 with TRBJ2-3; the D gene is possibly TRBD1 (5 bases). V was cut by 6 bases and J by 2 bases, with 12 bases left in between. CDR3 length: 14 residues. CDR1 MNHNS and CDR2 SASEGT come from the germline V gene.

In its sample, this clonotype was seen many times. The chain uses TRBV5-4 and TRBJ2-5; 8 nucleotides line up with TRBD2. From germline, CDR1 is SGHNT and CDR2 YYREEE (reference sequence). This CDR3 spans 16 amino acids. J gave up 1 base and V 4 bases, and 9 bases lay outside the gene matches. As DNA, the CDR3 is TGTGCCAGCAGCCCCTCGACCGGGAGGGTCCAAGAGACCCAGTACTTC. Amino acids: CASSPSTGRVQETQYF. The entire variable domain, with the rest obtained from reference TRBV5-4 and TRBJ2-5, is as follows: ETGVTQSPTHLIKTRGQQVTLRCSSQSGHNTVSWYQQALGQGPQFIFQYYREEENGRGNFPPRFSGLQFPNYSSELNVNALELDDSALYLCASSPSTGRVQETQYFGPGTRLLVL.

There are many counts of this clonotype. This chain connects TRBV7-2 to TRBJ2-7; the D is unclear. Germline CDR1 and CDR2: SGHTA and FQGNSA. The V end was cut by 5 bases, the J end by 1 base, with 18 bases between. The CDR3 covers 16 residues. The CDR3 DNA reads as TGTGCCAGCAGCCCCGGTGGGTTAAGCTTTTCCTACGAGCAGTACTTC. Its translation is CASSPGGLSFSYEQYF. The whole variable domain, remainder taken from reference TRBV7-2 and TRBJ2-7, is GAGVSQSPSNKVTEKGKDVELRCDPISGHTALYWYRQSLGQGLEFLIYFQGNSAPDKSGLPSDRFSAERTGGSVSTLTIQRTQQEDSAVYLCASSPGGLSFSYEQYFGPGTRLTVT.

This clonotype was seen ten or more times. V usage is TRBV7-8 and J usage is TRBJ2-5; D ambiguous. V lost 0 bases and J 0 bases, leaving 8 bases between the germline ends. Per the germline V gene, CDR1 is SGHVS and CDR2 is FQNEAQ. CDR3 length: 15 residues. Written as DNA, the CDR3 is TGTGCCAGCAGCTTAGCGGCATCGTACCAAGAGACCCAGTACTTC. Protein product: CASSLAASYQETQYF. The complete variable domain, with remaining parts taken from reference TRBV7-8 and TRBJ2-5, reads GAGVSQSPRYKVAKRGQDVALRCDPISGHVSLFWYQQALGQGPEFLTYFQNEAQLDKSGLPSDRFFAERPEGSVSTLKIQRTQQEDSAVYLCASSLAASYQETQYFGPGTRLLVL.

Notes on this clonotype: A much larger clonotype is one base distant, so this may be a read error. The V call is TRBV20-1, the J call TRBJ1-2; TRBD1 might be the D (6 bases). This CDR3 contains 15 residues. The V gene's germline CDR1 is DFQATT and CDR2 SNEGSKA (reference sequence). V lost 2 bases, J lost 8 bases, and 21 bases lay in between. CDR3 nucleotides: TGCAGTGCTAGATCCACTACAACAGGGTCTATGGGCTACACCTTC. This encodes CSARSTTTGSMGYTF.

This clonotype was seen ten or more times. The chain uses TRBV3-1 and TRBJ1-2; D remains unclear. The CDR3 loop spans 13 amino acids. Germline values: CDR1 LGHDT, CDR2 YNNKEL (reference sequence). Deletions cut 1 base from V and 7 bases from J, with 10 bases between. The CDR3 sequence: CASSQGRGFGYTF. In DNA form, the CDR3 reads TGTGCCAGCAGCCAAGGTAGAGGGTTTGGCTACACCTTC.

This clonotype was detected many times. This chain connects TRBV7-8 to TRBJ1-6; D perhaps matches TRBD1 (5 bases). CDR3 length equals 12 residues. Trimming left V 5 bases short and J 14 bases short, with 13 bases between. CDR1 and CDR2 from the germline V gene are SGHVS and FQNEAQ. DNA for the CDR3: TGTGCCAGCAGCACCGAGACGGGGGCCCTCCACTTT. Translation: CASSTETGALHF.